The clone carrying this T cell receptor beta chain turned up a few times. Its target is not known. V was cut by 0 bases and J by 1 base, with 7 bases left in between. The CDR3 spans 14 residues. The germline gives CDR1 LGHDT, CDR2 YNNKEL (reference sequence). This sample was included in a study of blood T cells in healthy people across ages. On the study more broadly: Template switching retrieved approximately one barcoded beta molecule for each two T cells.

Using a J-beta primer mix together with a sample-barcoded 5' primer, a second PCR was run for about 6 to 11 cycles. Every cDNA molecule bore a tag from a template-switch adaptor containing 12 random nucleotides. A single record per CDR3 protein comes from TCRdb applying MiXCR to the 5' RACE reads. The sample contains more than 1,000,000 distinct CDR3 sequences, around 27% of which appear only once. General observations from the study: Among long-lived donors, naive CD4+ cells were more numerous and diversity higher than in aged donors.

These data were likewise used in another study, on T cells of mothers and their children.

The specimen was blood. The V and J genes are TRBV3-1 and TRBJ2-7; no clear D gene. The sequence came from a girl aged 2 to 9 in good health. The CDR3 sequence is CASSQDLESYEQYF. In DNA, the CDR3 is TGTGCCAGCAGCCAAGATCTAGAATCCTACGAGCAGTACTTC.